This paragraph covers one T cell receptor beta chain sequence. The antigen it binds to is not known. There are no base qualities to consult, and no much larger clone falls within one base. The data belong to a study of T cell responses to AZD1222 COVID-19 vaccine (dated by TCRdb to the early 2020s). Context from the whole study: AZD1222 recipients whose second dose came at about 4 weeks and those whose second dose came at about 12 weeks were combined into one group, since spike-specific TCR depth and breadth did not differ between the two schedules. A total of 233 trial participants underwent TCR sequencing, of whom about 200 had received two doses of AZD1222 and about 25 had received two doses of the MenACWY control vaccine. Trial participants were enrolled by age into subgroups of 18-55, 56-69 and 70-plus years, and roughly 150, 30 and 60 TCR-sequenced participants, respectively, were included in these subgroups.

The CDR3 regions of human TCRbeta chains were subjected to immunosequencing. Per the source publication's procedure: TCRs in the repertoires were matched against a reference library of SARS-CoV-2-specific TCRs that had been generated with the MIRA antigen-specificity platform. Breadth was defined as the fraction of unique TCRs that were SARS-CoV-2-associated, and depth was defined as the fraction of total T cells that were SARS-CoV-2-associated. Each spike-specific TCR was assigned to its reactive spike region and to a CD4 or CD8 class using the MIRA data. Log10-transformed breadth and depth values were compared by one-way ANOVA with Sidak's multiple comparisons tests. Entries here come from immuneACCESS through TCRdb and include only in-frame sequences with V and J called. Some clones fail to appear in such tables; in the studies checked, an unresolved V gene covers under half of the shortfall, and the cause of the remainder is unknown. V and J calls and clone size are as listed in that table; D and trimming were resolved from the DNA. The sample table shows some 100,000 clones, and 87% are seen once. The top ten clones comprise about 12% of the sample.

General conclusions and limits of the study: Conclusions about previously exposed vaccinees are limited because only five or six AZD1222 recipients were SARS-CoV-2 seropositive at baseline. A significant rise in spike-specific TCR breadth and depth was observed after two AZD1222 doses relative to day 0 and relative to MenACWY recipients. In the small 56-69-year group, the increase in depth fell short of significance, most likely because of low power. No day 14 peak-response samples were available, so repertoires were characterized only after the peak T cell response. Most participants were white British and females outnumbered males, and the authors suggested that clonal diversity may have been underestimated. Epitopes outside the regions mutated in the B.1.351 and B.1.1.7 variants were reportedly recognized by nearly half of the unique spike-specific TCRs. CD4 TCRs associated with the vaccine covered the entire spike protein, and the dominant responses were in regions 160-218 and 743-854.

CDR1 and CDR2, per the germline V gene (reference sequence), are MNHEY and SMNVEV. The CDR3 measures 16 amino acids from cysteine to phenylalanine. Only the CDR3 part of the read is kept: 48 bases, read in frame from the first base. Trimming takes 8 bases off V and 3 bases off J; junction bases not matched to a gene: 9. The sample's time point label, in plain terms: baseline before first vaccination. Samples from vaccinated people were obtained from the UK trials COV001 and COV002, which included a single-blind randomized controlled phase 2/3 trial of AZD1222 (ChAdOx1 nCoV-19) in healthy adults. Trial participant PBMC samples were collected at day 0 and day 28 after the second dose for TCRbeta chain sequencing.

The chain joins TRBV27 to TRBJ2-7; TRBD2 matches 14 bases in the middle. The sequencing here drew on peripheral blood, taken on day 0 of AZD1222 vaccination. The receptor was derived from an adult in good health. The DNA sequence is given as TGTGCCAGCCGAGGGACTAGCGGGAGTAGGGACTACGAGCAGTACTTC. Translated, this gives CASRGTSGSRDYEQYF.